The clone carrying this T cell receptor (beta chain) was seen only a few times. Its specificity is unknown. This specimen comes from a study of response to subunit inactivated influenza vaccine. Study-level findings and limits: Every seasonal influenza vaccination brings in few new T cells, the authors suggested.

Germline V CDR1 and CDR2: SEHNR, FQNEAQ (reference sequence). V gave up 1 base and J gave up 1 base, with 10 bases separating them. The CDR3 runs 15 residues. TCRdb ran MiXCR on the RT-PCR reads and lists one entry per CDR3 protein. Here the sample spans 750,000 to 850,000 distinct CDR3 sequences, under 20% being singletons. The genes are TRBV7-9 and TRBJ1-1; the D gene is possibly TRBD1 (5 bases). This sample comprised PBMCs from blood, obtained 4 to 6 days after vaccination. The sequence was obtained from a man in his forties or fifties who received an inactivated influenza vaccine. The CDR3 sequence: CASSLEVGGNTEAFF. The CDR3 coding sequence is TGTGCCAGCAGCTTAGAGGTGGGGGGGAACACTGAAGCTTTCTTT.